This T cell receptor beta chain comes out of a study of vaccination and CD4 T cells after COVID-19. Treatment reported: approximately nine-day PBMC culture with coronavirus spike peptide pools or control peptides (ViraFEST assay). An unexposed donor provided the CD4+ T cells, which were collected before the COVID-19 pandemic (2011-2018). The sample holds a few counts of this clonotype. Its antigen remains unidentified. Oncomine TCR Beta short-read sequencing was applied to DNA from cultured CD4+ T cells. Using the QIAamp micro DNA kit, genomic DNA was extracted from the CD4+ T cells that had been cultured. TCRdb re-called the PCR reads through MiXCR, storing one row per CDR3 protein. The data show more than 9,000 distinct CDR3 sequences, with under 40% seen just once and roughly 27% held by the top ten. The CDR3 is made up of 18 amino acids. The germline V gene has CDR1 MNHNS and CDR2 SASEGT. V lost 3 bases, J lost 4 bases, and 15 bases stayed unmatched.

This receptor was taken from a human donor in good health. The chain has TRBV6-1 and TRBJ2-7; 10 nucleotides agree with TRBD2. The sequencing input was CD4+ T cells from blood, cultured in vitro. The CDR3 region is CASSEGPSGRARGYEQYF. The CDR3 region has the DNA TGTGCCAGCAGTGAGGGGCCCAGCGGGAGGGCCCGGGGTTACGAGCAGTACTTC.